Listed here is a single TCR beta chain. This sample stems from a study of ipilimumab plus nivolumab after autologous stem cell transplantation. Trimming cost V 5 bases and J 3 bases, with 17 bases left between them. Germline CDR1 is MDHEN and CDR2 is SYDVKM. The length of the CDR3 is 15 residues. The repertoire was sequenced with immunoSEQ multiplex PCR; TCRdb's copy has only in-frame clones and lacks some. The sample records 35,000 to 50,000 clones, 70% to 90% being singletons. The TCR was taken from a male donor with multiple myeloma. The source material was PBMCs, sampled in a trial of ipilimumab plus nivolumab as post-transplant consolidation. The V gene is TRBV28, the J gene TRBJ2-7; a possible D gene is TRBD1 (6 bases). DNA for the CDR3: TGTGCCAGCAGTCCCCACAGTGGACAGCTCTACGAGCAGTACTTC. As protein: CASSPHSGQLYEQYF.